The rows below give T cell receptor beta chains drawn from one sample of a study of T cells in Graves' hyperthyroidism and ophthalmopathy. TCRdb passed the multiplex PCR reads through MiXCR, listing each CDR3 protein once. The table lists about 640,000 distinct CDR3 sequences, 20% to 25% of them singletons. Sequences were obtained from blood. The source of these receptors is a man aged 25 to 40 with Graves' ophthalmopathy. Each CDR3 is given with its conserved first and last residue. Each record gives: V gene, CDR3 protein.

TRBV28 | CASRPQGARADTQYF
TRBV6-1 | CATPSGAGSGANVLTF
TRBV24-1 | CATQGYNEQFF
TRBV2 | CASSDNFQTEAFF
TRBV10-3 | CAAREVNEGTQYF
TRBV7-8 | CTSSPGTRPTDTQYF
TRBV5-1 | CAGSWGGGRNTEAFF
TRBV5-1 | CASSLEGLAGKSTEAFF
TRBV20-1 | CSARRTGSGEQYF
TRBV20-1 | CSAEPGLAGGPRTGELFF
TRBV29-1 | CSVQLYNEQFF
TRBV12-3/TRBV12-4 | CASSSWDSPISGANVLTF
TRBV5-6 | CASSLGSGQYF
TRBV29-1 | CSVVPNTEAFF
TRBV10-3 | CAISELPGAQYF
TRBV29-1 | CSALTESYEQYF
TRBV5-1 | CASSVQPQETQYF
TRBV20-1 | CSASRGMGYNQPQHF
TRBV6-1 | CASSDPREREDTQYF
TRBV2 | CASRGGDSAFF
TRBV10-3 | CAISLGDYGYTF
TRBV19 | CASSIGSGIAGNNEQFF
TRBV5-8 | CASSPDTQTVRPYEQYF
TRBV6-5 | CASSYGAREGNQPQHF
TRBV5-6 | CASSALAGFYNEQFF
TRBV6-1 | CASSEAGGAVAYNEQFF
TRBV29-1 | CSVASTDTQYF
TRBV12-3/TRBV12-4 | CASSLARTGEAFF
TRBV11-3 | CASSPRDGGSGANVLTF
TRBV11-2 | CASSPTGPETQYF
TRBV30 | CAWSKPVNEKLFF
TRBV28 | CASRWGRGSSYEQYF
TRBV5-4 | CASSLVFSGVRTDTQYF
TRBV7-9 | CASSPTPGTGNTGELFF
TRBV20-1 | CSARNSFNTGELFF
TRBV7-2 | CASSSGTRGETQYF
TRBV28 | CASSQGTRNQPQHF
TRBV7-2 | CASSLVSGSGNEQFF
TRBV29-1 | CSVAPRGVNTEAFF
TRBV20-1 | CSSRGDTEAFF
TRBV20-1 | CSARDPGAHYEQYF
TRBV7-9 | CASSPPKGLETQYF
TRBV3-1 | CASSQDWAGVGYTF
TRBV5-1 | CASSFGRPGPTNTGELFF
TRBV4-2 | CASSQDLADTQYF
TRBV18 | CASSPPGQPGNTIYF
TRBV5-6 | CASSQAGGSFYNEQFF
TRBV5-1 | CASSTPGTGMMNTEAFF
TRBV12-3/TRBV12-4 | CASSFGLAGDEQYF